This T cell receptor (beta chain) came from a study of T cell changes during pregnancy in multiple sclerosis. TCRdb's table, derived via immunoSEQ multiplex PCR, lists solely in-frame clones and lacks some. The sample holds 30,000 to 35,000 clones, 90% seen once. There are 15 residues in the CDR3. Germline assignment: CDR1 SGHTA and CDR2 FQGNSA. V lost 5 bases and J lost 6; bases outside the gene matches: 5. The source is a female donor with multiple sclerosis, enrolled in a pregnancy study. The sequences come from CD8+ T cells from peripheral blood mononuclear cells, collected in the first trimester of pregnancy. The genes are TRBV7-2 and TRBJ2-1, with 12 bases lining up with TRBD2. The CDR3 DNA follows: TGTGCCAGCAGCGGCGGACTAGCGGGATTCAATGAGCAGTTCTTC. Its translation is CASSGGLAGFNEQFF.